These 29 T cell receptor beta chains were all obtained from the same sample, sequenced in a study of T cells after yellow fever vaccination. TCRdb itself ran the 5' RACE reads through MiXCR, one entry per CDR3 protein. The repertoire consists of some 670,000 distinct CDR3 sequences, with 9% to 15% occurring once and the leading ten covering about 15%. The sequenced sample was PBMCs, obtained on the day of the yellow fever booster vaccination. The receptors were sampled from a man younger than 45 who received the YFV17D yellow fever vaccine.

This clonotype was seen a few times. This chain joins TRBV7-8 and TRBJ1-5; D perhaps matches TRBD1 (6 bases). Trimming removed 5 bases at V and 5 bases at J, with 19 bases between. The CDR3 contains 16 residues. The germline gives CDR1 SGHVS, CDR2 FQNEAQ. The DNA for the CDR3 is TGTGCCAGCAGCCCTACAGGGACCGGAGTTCATCAGCCCCAGCATTTT. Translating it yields CASSPTGTGVHQPQHF.

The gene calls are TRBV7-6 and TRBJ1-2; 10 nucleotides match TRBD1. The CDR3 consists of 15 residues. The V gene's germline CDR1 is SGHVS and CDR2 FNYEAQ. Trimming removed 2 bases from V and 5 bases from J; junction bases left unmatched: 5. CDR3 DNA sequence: TGTGCCAGCAGCTTAACCGGGACAGGGGTGTATGGCTACACCTTC. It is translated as CASSLTGTGVYGYTF.

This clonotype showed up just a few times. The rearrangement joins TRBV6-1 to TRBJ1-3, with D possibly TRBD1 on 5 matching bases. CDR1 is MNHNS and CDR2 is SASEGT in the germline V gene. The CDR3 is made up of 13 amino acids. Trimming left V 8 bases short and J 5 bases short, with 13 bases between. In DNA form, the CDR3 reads TGTGCCAGCTCCGCGGCAGGGAGAAACACCATATATTTT. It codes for CASSAAGRNTIYF.

CDR3 protein: CAWGRGEQFF. In DNA, the CDR3 is TGTGCCTGGGGAAGGGGTGAGCAGTTCTTC. The J gene is TRBJ2-1, the V gene TRBV30; TRBD1 is a possible D gene (5 bases). Trimming cost V 5 bases and J 9 bases, with 8 bases left between them. Germline loops: CDR1 GTSNPN, CDR2 SVGIG (reference sequence). The CDR3 runs 10 residues.

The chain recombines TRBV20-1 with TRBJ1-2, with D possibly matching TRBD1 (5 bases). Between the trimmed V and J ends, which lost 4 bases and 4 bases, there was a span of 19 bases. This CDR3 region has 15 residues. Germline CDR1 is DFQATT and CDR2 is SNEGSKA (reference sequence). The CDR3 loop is CSATDNLQGFYGYTF. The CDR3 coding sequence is TGCAGTGCTACGGACAACCTACAAGGGTTCTATGGCTACACCTTC.

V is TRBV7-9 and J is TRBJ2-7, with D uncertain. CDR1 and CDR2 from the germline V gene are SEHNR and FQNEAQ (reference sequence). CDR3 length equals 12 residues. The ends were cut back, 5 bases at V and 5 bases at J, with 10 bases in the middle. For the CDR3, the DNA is TGTGCCAGCAGCGCCGCCCCCCACGAGCAGTACTTC. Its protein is CASSAAPHEQYF.

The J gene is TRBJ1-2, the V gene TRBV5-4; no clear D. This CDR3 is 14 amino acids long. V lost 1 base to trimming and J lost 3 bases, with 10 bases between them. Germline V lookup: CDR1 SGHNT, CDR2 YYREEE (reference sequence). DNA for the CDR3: TGTGCCAGCAGCTTGTCCAGATTGGACTATGGCTACACCTTC. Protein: CASSLSRLDYGYTF.

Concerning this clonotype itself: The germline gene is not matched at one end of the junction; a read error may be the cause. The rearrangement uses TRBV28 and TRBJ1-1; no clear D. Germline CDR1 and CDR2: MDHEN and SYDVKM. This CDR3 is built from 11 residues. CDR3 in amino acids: CANSLMQEAFF. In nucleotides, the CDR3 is TGTGCCAACAGTTTGATGCAAGAAGCTTTCTTT. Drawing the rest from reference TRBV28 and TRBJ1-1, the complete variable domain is DVKVTQSSRYLVKRTGEKVFLECVQDMDHENMFWYRQDPGLGLRLIYFSYDVKMKEKGDIPEGYSVSREKKERFSLILESASTNQTSMYLCANSLMQEAFFGQGTRLTVV.

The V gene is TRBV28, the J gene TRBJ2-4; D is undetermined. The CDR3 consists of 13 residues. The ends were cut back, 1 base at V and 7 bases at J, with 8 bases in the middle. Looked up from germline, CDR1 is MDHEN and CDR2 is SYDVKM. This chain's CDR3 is CASSLSAQNIQYF. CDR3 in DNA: TGTGCCAGCAGTTTATCTGCCCAGAACATTCAGTACTTC.

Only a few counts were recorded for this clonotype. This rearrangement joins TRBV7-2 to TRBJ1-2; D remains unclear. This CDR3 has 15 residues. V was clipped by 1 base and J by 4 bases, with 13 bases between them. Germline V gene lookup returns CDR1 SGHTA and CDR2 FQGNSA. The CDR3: CASSLGATKSYGYTF. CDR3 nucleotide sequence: TGTGCCAGCAGCTTAGGAGCCACGAAGAGCTATGGCTACACCTTC.

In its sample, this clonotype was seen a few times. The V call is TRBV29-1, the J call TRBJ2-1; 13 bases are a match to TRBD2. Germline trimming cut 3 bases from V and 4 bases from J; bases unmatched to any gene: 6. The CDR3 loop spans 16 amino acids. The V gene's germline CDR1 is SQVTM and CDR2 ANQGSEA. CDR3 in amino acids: CSVEWGTSGVYNEQFF. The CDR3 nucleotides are TGCAGCGTTGAGTGGGGGACTAGCGGGGTTTACAATGAGCAGTTCTTC.

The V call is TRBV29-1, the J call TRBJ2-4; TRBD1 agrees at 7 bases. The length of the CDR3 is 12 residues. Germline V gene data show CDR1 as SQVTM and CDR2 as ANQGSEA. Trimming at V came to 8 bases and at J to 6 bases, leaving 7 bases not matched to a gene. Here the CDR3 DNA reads TGCAGCCTTACGACAGGGTCAAACATTCAGTACTTC. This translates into CSLTTGSNIQYF.

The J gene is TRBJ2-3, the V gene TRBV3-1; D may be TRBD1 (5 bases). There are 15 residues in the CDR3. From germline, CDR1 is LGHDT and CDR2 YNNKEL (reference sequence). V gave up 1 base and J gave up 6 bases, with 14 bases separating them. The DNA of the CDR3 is TGTGCCAGCAGCCAAGTAGACAGAGTCCGGGATACGCAGTATTTT. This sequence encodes CASSQVDRVRDTQYF.

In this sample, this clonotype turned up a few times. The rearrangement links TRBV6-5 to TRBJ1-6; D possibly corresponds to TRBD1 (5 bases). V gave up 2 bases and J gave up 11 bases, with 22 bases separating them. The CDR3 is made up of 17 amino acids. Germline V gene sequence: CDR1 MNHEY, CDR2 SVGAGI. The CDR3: CASSYTFGRDRSTPLHF. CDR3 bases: TGTGCCAGCAGTTACACATTCGGCCGGGACCGCAGCACACCCCTCCACTTT.

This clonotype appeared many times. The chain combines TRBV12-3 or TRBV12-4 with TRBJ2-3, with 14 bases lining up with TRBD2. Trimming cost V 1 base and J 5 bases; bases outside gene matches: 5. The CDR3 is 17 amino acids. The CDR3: CASSLEGLAGDGDTQYF. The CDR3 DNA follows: TGTGCCAGCAGTTTAGAGGGACTAGCGGGAGACGGAGATACGCAGTATTTT.

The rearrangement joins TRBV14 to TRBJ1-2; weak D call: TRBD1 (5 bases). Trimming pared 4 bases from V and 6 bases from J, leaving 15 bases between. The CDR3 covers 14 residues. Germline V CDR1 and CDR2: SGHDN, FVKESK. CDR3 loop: CASSPRDGENGYTF. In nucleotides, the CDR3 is TGTGCCAGCAGCCCCAGGGACGGGGAGAATGGCTACACCTTC.

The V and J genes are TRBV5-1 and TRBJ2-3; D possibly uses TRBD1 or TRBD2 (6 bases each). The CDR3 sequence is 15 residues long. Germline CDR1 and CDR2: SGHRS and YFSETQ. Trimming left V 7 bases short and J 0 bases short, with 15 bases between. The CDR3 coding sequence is TGCGCCAGCCATGTGAGGGGGGAAAGCACAGATACGCAGTATTTT. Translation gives CASHVRGESTDTQYF.

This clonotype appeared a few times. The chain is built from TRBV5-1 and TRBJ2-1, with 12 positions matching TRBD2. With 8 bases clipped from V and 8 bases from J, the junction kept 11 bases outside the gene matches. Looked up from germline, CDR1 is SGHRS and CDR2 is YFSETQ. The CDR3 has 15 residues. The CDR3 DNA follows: TGCGCCAGGGAGACTAGCGGGAGAACGTGGGATGAGCAGTTCTTC. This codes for CARETSGRTWDEQFF.

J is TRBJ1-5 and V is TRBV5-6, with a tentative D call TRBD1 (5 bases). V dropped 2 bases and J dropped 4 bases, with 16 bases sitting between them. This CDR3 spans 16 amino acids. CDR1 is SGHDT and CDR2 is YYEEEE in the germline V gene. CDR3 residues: CASSLAGLGDNQPQHF. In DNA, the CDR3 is TGTGCCAGCAGCTTAGCGGGGCTCGGGGATAATCAGCCCCAGCATTTT.

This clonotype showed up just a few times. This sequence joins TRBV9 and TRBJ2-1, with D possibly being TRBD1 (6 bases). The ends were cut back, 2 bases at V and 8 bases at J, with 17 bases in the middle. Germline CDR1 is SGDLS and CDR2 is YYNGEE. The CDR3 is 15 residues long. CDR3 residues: CASSVSQGKAYEQFF. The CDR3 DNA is TGTGCCAGCAGCGTCAGCCAGGGGAAAGCGTATGAGCAGTTCTTC.

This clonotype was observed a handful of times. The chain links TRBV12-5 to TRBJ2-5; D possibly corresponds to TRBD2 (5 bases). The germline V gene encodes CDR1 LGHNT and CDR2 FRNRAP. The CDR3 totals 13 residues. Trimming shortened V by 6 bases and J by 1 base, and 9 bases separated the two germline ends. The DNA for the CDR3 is TGTGCTAGTGGGCGGGCCTTCCAAGAGACCCAGTACTTC. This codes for CASGRAFQETQYF.

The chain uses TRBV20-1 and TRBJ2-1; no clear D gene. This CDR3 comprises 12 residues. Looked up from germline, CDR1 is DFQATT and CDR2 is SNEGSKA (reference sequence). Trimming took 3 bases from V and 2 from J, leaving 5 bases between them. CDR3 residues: CSASITYNEQFF. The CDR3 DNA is TGCAGTGCTAGTATCACCTACAATGAGCAGTTCTTC.

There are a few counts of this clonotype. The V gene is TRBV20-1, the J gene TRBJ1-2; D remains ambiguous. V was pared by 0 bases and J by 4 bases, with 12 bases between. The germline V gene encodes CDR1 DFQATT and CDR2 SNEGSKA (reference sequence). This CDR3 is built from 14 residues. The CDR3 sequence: CSARDARRSYGYTF. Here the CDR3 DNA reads TGCAGTGCTAGAGATGCCAGGCGGTCCTATGGCTACACCTTC.

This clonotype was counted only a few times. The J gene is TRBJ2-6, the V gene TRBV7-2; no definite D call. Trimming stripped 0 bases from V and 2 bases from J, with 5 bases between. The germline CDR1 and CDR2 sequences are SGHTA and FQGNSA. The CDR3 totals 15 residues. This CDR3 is CASSLAATGANVLTF. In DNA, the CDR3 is TGTGCCAGCAGCTTAGCCGCAACTGGGGCCAACGTCCTGACTTTC. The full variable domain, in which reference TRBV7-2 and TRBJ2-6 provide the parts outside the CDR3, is GAGVSQSPSNKVTEKGKDVELRCDPISGHTALYWYRQSLGQGLEFLIYFQGNSAPDKSGLPSDRFSAERTGGSVSTLTIQRTQQEDSAVYLCASSLAATGANVLTFGAGSRLTVL.

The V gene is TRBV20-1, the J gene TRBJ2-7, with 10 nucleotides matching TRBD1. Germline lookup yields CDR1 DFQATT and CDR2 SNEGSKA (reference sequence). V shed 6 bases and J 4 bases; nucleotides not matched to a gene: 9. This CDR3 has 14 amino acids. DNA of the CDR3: TGCAGTGCGGACCGCGGGGACAGGGGTTACGAGCAGTACTTC. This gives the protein CSADRGDRGYEQYF.

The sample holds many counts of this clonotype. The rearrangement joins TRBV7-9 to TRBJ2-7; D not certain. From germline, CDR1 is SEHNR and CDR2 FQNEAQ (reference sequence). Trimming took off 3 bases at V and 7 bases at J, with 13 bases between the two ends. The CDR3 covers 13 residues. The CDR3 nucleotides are TGTGCCAGCAGCTTCACCGTTGGTTCAGAGCAGTACTTC. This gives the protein CASSFTVGSEQYF.

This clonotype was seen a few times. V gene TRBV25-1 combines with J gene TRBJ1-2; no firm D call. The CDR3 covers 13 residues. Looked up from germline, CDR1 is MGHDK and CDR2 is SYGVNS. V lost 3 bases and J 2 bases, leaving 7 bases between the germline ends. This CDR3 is CASSDRINYGYTF. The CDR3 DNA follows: TGTGCCAGCAGTGACCGAATAAACTATGGCTACACCTTC.

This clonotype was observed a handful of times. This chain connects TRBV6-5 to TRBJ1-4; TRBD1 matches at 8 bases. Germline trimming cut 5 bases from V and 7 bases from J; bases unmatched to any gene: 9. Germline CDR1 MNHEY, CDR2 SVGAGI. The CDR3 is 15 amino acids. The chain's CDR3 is CASSNGGTGSEKLFF. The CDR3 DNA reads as TGTGCCAGCAGTAACGGAGGGACAGGTTCTGAAAAACTGTTTTTT.

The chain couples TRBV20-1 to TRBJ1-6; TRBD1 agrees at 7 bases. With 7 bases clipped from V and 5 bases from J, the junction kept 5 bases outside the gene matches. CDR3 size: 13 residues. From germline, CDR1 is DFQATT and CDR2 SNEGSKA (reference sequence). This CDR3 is CSVRTGHNSPLHF. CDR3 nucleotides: TGCAGTGTCAGGACAGGTCATAATTCACCCCTCCACTTT.